This T cell receptor (beta chain) was found in a study of response to subunit inactivated influenza vaccine. The CDR3 is made up of 15 amino acids. Trimming removed 3 bases from V and 4 bases from J; junction bases left unmatched: 6. CDR1 and CDR2 (germline): SEHNR, FQNEAQ (reference sequence). TCRdb fed the RT-PCR reads into MiXCR, producing one record per CDR3 protein. In the table there are around 570,000 distinct CDR3 sequences, around 11% of which are singletons. The data were also submitted as part of a second study, on T cells expressing NK-cell markers. From that second work: TCR beta cDNA was generated via 5'RACE template switching incorporating UMIs. TCR beta repertoires came from sorted CD3+CD56+NKG2C+, CD3+CD56+NKG2C- and CD3+CD56-NKG2C+ T cells. Eight donors were sequenced, seven testing HCMV-seropositive and one testing seronegative. About six donors carried dominant NKG2C+ clonotypes that made up roughly 1.0-7.5% of their CD8+ T cells.

This chain joins TRBV7-9 and TRBJ2-5, with 9 positions matching TRBD1. This TCR was recovered from a man aged 45-65 years who received an inactivated influenza vaccine. The sequencing here drew on PBMCs from blood, taken on the day of vaccination. The CDR3: CASSFAQGAGETQYF. The CDR3 DNA sequence: TGTGCCAGCAGCTTCGCACAGGGGGCTGGAGAGACCCAGTACTTC.